This TCR beta chain derives from a study of blood T cell repertoires in COVID-19. In the study overall: Some COVID-19 samples were acute and others convalescent; all came from the United States, Italy and Spain. In each case, the material was cDNA or gDNA derived from T cells, B-cell-depleted T cells, or PBMCs.

Study processing details: Estimation of nucleated cell counts relied on the amplification of reference gene primers. The protocol was immunoSEQ multiplex PCR, while the TCRdb copy is restricted to in-frame clones and leaves out a portion. The V and J calls and clone size were taken over from that table, and D and trimming were inferred from the DNA. The sample lists approximately 310,000 clones, about 90% occurring once. V was clipped by 3 bases and J by 6 bases; unmatched bases: 3. The CDR3 loop spans 13 amino acids. Germline V gives CDR1 MNHNS, CDR2 SASEGT. The origin of this receptor is a woman aged 45-65 years who had recovered from COVID-19. The sample taken for sequencing was peripheral blood. The genes are TRBV6-1 and TRBJ1-2; 8 bases are a match to TRBD1. CDR3 DNA: TGTGCCAGCAGTGAGTCGACAGGGGATGGCTACACCTTC. Its protein is CASSESTGDGYTF.